The following is a T cell receptor (beta chain) sequence with its context. Its antigen is unknown. This sample was taken from a study of cytomegalovirus exposure and HLA in healthy donors. Primers for the PCR totalled 60 Vbeta and 13 Jbeta. This table comes from immunoSEQ multiplex PCR, and its TCRdb copy is limited to in-frame clones, with some not included. This table has fewer than 200,000 clones, about three quarters appearing once. Study-wide findings and caveats: A later analysis found common viral pathogens apparently linked to several of the most significant clusters.

The length of the CDR3 is 15 residues. Germline V gives CDR1 SGHDT, CDR2 YYEEEE. Sequencing was carried out using PBMCs. The receptor comes from a female donor in good health and CMV-seronegative. V gene TRBV5-6 combines with J gene TRBJ2-5; the match to TRBD1 covers 8 bases. The J call is uncertain, as TRBJ2-7 better fits the DNA end. Here the CDR3 reads CASSPRTGFSYEQYF. CDR3 nucleotides: TGTGCCAGCAGCCCACGGACAGGGTTCTCCTACGAGCAGTACTTC.